Each of the 26 T cell receptor beta chains below was sequenced from the same sample in a study of blood T cell repertoires in COVID-19. The assay was immunoSEQ multiplex PCR, and TCRdb's table has in-frame clones only and misses some. The top ten hold roughly 3.2% of the sample, which has under 20,000 clones, approximately 89% seen once. Material for sequencing was peripheral blood. Receptor source: a human donor in a cohort sampled during active COVID-19.

This rearrangement joins TRBV5-1 to TRBJ2-3; 9 bases are a match to TRBD2. Germline V gene sequence: CDR1 SGHRS, CDR2 YFSETQ. Unmatched junction bases numbered 11, after V lost 0 bases and J lost 6 bases. The CDR3 is 17 residues long. The CDR3 spells CASSLGSGGRAGDTQYF. DNA for the CDR3: TGCGCCAGCAGCTTGGGATCCGGCGGGAGGGCCGGGGATACGCAGTATTTT. Full variable domain (rest looked up from reference TRBV5-1 and TRBJ2-3): KAGVTQTPRYLIKTRGQQVTLSCSPISGHRSVSWYQQTPGQGLQFLFEYFSETQRNKGNFPGRFSGRQFSNSRSEMNVSTLELGDSALYLCASSLGSGGRAGDTQYFGPGTRLTVL.

The rearrangement joins TRBV3-1 (or the pseudogene TRBV3-2) to TRBJ2-3, with D perhaps TRBD2 (7 bases). Trimming shortened V by 1 base and J by 5 bases, and 13 bases separated the two germline ends. The V gene's germline CDR1 is LGHDT and CDR2 YNNKEL (reference sequence). The CDR3 covers 15 residues. Here the CDR3 DNA reads TGTGCCAGCAGCCAAGGGCGGGGAGGGGGAGATACGCAGTATTTT. The encoded protein is CASSQGRGGGDTQYF.

The table lists this clone with a count of one. The genes are TRBV2 and TRBJ2-2; D unclear. This CDR3 is 14 amino acids long. The V and J ends lost 7 bases and 0 bases respectively, with 9 bases between them. Germline lookup yields CDR1 SNHLY and CDR2 FYNNEI. CDR3 DNA: TGTGCCAGCAACACAGACACGAACACCGGGGAGCTGTTTTTT. It encodes CASNTDTNTGELFF.

The chain carries TRBV5-6 and TRBJ1-1; 9 bases align to TRBD1. Trimming at V came to 1 base and at J to 5 bases, leaving 9 bases not matched to a gene. Germline CDR1 and CDR2: SGHDT and YYEEEE. The CDR3 loop spans 16 amino acids. CDR3 DNA: TGTGCCAGCAGCTTGCGGACAGGGGCGCGTAGGACTGAAGCTTTCTTT. Translated, it gives CASSLRTGARRTEAFF.

This chain links TRBV9 with TRBJ2-1; D possibly corresponds to TRBD1 (5 bases). Trimming stripped 3 bases from V and 1 base from J, with 11 bases between. Germline-derived CDR1 and CDR2 are SGDLS and YYNGEE. The CDR3 sequence is 15 residues long. The CDR3 protein is CASSADSLSYNEQFF. DNA for the CDR3: TGTGCCAGCAGCGCAGACAGTCTTTCCTACAATGAGCAGTTCTTC.

The chain has TRBV28 and TRBJ2-5, with D hard to call. Looked up from germline, CDR1 is MDHEN and CDR2 is SYDVKM. Trimming pared 2 bases from V and 4 bases from J, leaving 8 bases between. The CDR3 is 13 amino acids. The CDR3 region is CASSLISPETQYF. CDR3 coding DNA: TGTGCCAGCAGTTTAATTTCTCCAGAGACCCAGTACTTC.

This chain uses TRBV3-1 (or the pseudogene TRBV3-2) with TRBJ2-7; tentative D call: TRBD2 (6 bases). The V end was cut by 8 bases, the J end by 0 bases, with 20 bases between. The CDR3 is made up of 16 amino acids. CDR1 is LGHDT and CDR2 is YNNKEL in the germline V gene (reference sequence). In DNA, the CDR3 is TGTGCCAGCGAGGGGAGTCGGCGGGGCGGCTCCTACGAGCAGTACTTC. The encoded protein is CASEGSRRGGSYEQYF.

DNA of the CDR3: TGTGCCAGCAGTTACTCAAGCGGGGGTGTGACAGATACGCAGTATTTT. Its protein product is CASSYSSGGVTDTQYF. The rearrangement joins TRBV6-5 to TRBJ2-3; TRBD2 aligns across 8 bases. The CDR3 is 16 amino acids. With 0 bases clipped from V and 3 bases from J, the junction kept 5 bases outside the gene matches. Germline loops: CDR1 MNHEY, CDR2 SVGAGI.

The chain couples TRBV19 to TRBJ2-5, with 8 bases identical to TRBD2. With V trimmed by 5 bases and J by 5 bases, 10 bases remained unmatched. Germline assignment: CDR1 LNHDA and CDR2 SQIVND (reference sequence). The CDR3 runs to 15 residues. CDR3 bases: TGTGCCAGTAGTGCGACCCTAGCGGGTCGGGAGACCCAGTACTTC. The encoded protein is CASSATLAGRETQYF.

The V and J genes are TRBV5-1 and TRBJ1-1; no reliable D call. V was clipped by 0 bases and J by 1 base, with 7 bases between them. CDR3 length: 14 amino acids. Per the germline V gene, CDR1 is SGHRS and CDR2 is YFSETQ. The chain's CDR3 is CASSLGAGNTEAFF. The CDR3 bases are TGCGCCAGCAGCTTGGGCGCTGGGAACACTGAAGCTTTCTTT. Using reference TRBV5-1 and TRBJ1-1 for the parts outside the CDR3, the full variable domain is KAGVTQTPRYLIKTRGQQVTLSCSPISGHRSVSWYQQTPGQGLQFLFEYFSETQRNKGNFPGRFSGRQFSNSRSEMNVSTLELGDSALYLCASSLGAGNTEAFFGQGTRLTVV.

The rearrangement uses TRBV29-1 and TRBJ1-4, with TRBD1 matching 8 bases. The CDR3 consists of 14 residues. Trimming cost V 5 bases and J 6 bases; bases outside gene matches: 8. The germline V gene encodes CDR1 SQVTM and CDR2 ANQGSEA. Here the CDR3 reads CSVTGQGRDEKLFF. CDR3 nucleotides: TGCAGCGTTACCGGACAGGGAAGAGATGAAAAACTGTTTTTT. The variable domain in full, with the rest retrieved from reference TRBV29-1 and TRBJ1-4, is SAVISQKPSRDICQRGTSLTIQCQVDSQVTMMFWYRQQPGQSLTLIATANQGSEATYESGFVIDKFPISRPNLTFSTLTVSNMSPEDSSIYLCSVTGQGRDEKLFFGSGTQLSVL.

The chain has TRBV18 and TRBJ2-1; D gene unclear. The CDR3 is made up of 15 amino acids. From germline, CDR1 is KGHSH and CDR2 LQKENI. Trimming cost V 5 bases and J 9 bases, with 20 bases left between them. The CDR3 nucleotides read TGTGCCAGCTCAATTCTTGAGGCTTTCGGTGTTGAGCAGTTCTTC. Translating gives CASSILEAFGVEQFF.

The chain has TRBV7-8 and TRBJ1-5; D is unclear. V was trimmed by 2 bases and J by 0 bases, leaving 5 bases between them. From germline, CDR1 is SGHVS and CDR2 FQNEAQ. This CDR3 is built from 14 residues. The CDR3 sequence: CASSLLVSNQPQHF. CDR3 DNA sequence: TGTGCCAGCAGCTTACTTGTTAGCAATCAGCCCCAGCATTTT.

This chain joins TRBV28 and TRBJ1-2; tentative D call: TRBD1 (5 bases). From germline, CDR1 is MDHEN and CDR2 SYDVKM. Trimming cost V 5 bases and J 2 bases, with 6 bases left between them. The CDR3 loop spans 12 amino acids. The DNA for the CDR3 is TGTGCCAGCAGTCGACAGAACTATGGCTACACCTTC. It specifies CASSRQNYGYTF.

The chain is built from TRBV7-3 and TRBJ2-3; 8 positions match TRBD2. Germline V gene data show CDR1 as SGHTA and CDR2 as FQGTGA. J gave up 5 bases and V 3 bases, and 7 bases lay outside the gene matches. The CDR3 runs 15 residues. In DNA form, the CDR3 reads TGTGCCAGCAGCTTCCCGGGAGCGGGGGTAGATACGCAGTATTTT. It encodes CASSFPGAGVDTQYF.

A few counts support this clone. The V and J genes are TRBV4-1 and TRBJ2-7; TRBD2 aligns across 8 bases. The CDR3 sequence is 17 residues long. CDR1 is MGHRA, CDR2 YSYEKL, per germline. V lost 2 bases to trimming and J lost 2 bases; unmatched junction nucleotides: 11. The CDR3 here is CASSQLPWRREAYEQYF. CDR3 nucleotides: TGCGCCAGCAGCCAACTCCCCTGGCGGCGGGAGGCCTACGAGCAGTACTTC.

This rearrangement joins TRBV27 to TRBJ1-1, with 8 bases matching TRBD1. Per germline, CDR1 MNHEY and CDR2 SMNVEV (reference sequence). The CDR3 is made up of 14 amino acids. J lost 6 bases, V lost 6 bases, and 9 bases had no gene match. CDR3 in amino acids: CASRAGQVASEAFF. In nucleotides, the CDR3 is TGTGCCAGCAGAGCGGGACAGGTGGCATCTGAAGCTTTCTTT.

This clone occurred a few times. The chain couples TRBV7-2 to TRBJ1-4, with D uncertain. Per the germline V gene, CDR1 is SGHTA and CDR2 is FQGNSA. This CDR3 comprises 15 residues. The V end was cut by 1 base, the J end by 0 bases, with 6 bases between. In DNA form, the CDR3 reads TGTGCCAGCAGCTTAGACAGAGCAACTAATGAAAAACTGTTTTTT. It specifies CASSLDRATNEKLFF.

Here the CDR3 DNA reads TGTGCCAGTAGTGCGACAGGGTCCGGGGCCAACGTCCTGACTTTC. Translating gives CASSATGSGANVLTF. This chain joins TRBV19 and TRBJ2-6; 7 positions agree with TRBD1. Trimming at V came to 5 bases and at J to 4 bases, leaving 5 bases not matched to a gene. Germline lookup yields CDR1 LNHDA and CDR2 SQIVND (reference sequence). The CDR3 covers 15 residues.

The chain uses TRBV4-1 and TRBJ1-3; no firm D call. V lost 3 bases and J 10 bases, leaving 13 bases between the germline ends. The CDR3 is made up of 13 amino acids. From germline, CDR1 is MGHRA and CDR2 YSYEKL. The DNA for the CDR3 is TGCGCCAGCAGCCAGCCCGCCAGAGGTACCATATATTTT. Translation: CASSQPARGTIYF.

This clone occurred once. V gene TRBV6-4 combines with J gene TRBJ2-3; TRBD2 agrees at 8 bases. With V trimmed by 3 bases and J by 1 base, 6 bases remained unmatched. The germline V gene encodes CDR1 MRHNA and CDR2 SNTAGT. CDR3 length: 16 amino acids. CDR3 in amino acids: CASSEGAGDGTDTQYF. The CDR3 bases are TGTGCCAGCAGTGAGGGAGCGGGAGACGGCACAGATACGCAGTATTTT.

V gene TRBV25-1 combines with J gene TRBJ2-7; 10 bases agree with TRBD2. CDR3 length: 15 residues. The germline gives CDR1 MGHDK, CDR2 SYGVNS. J was trimmed by 5 bases and V by 6 bases; bases with no gene match: 10. For the CDR3, the DNA is TGTGCCAGCAGCCGCCCTAGCGGGAGTTCCCACGAGCAGTACTTC. This sequence encodes CASSRPSGSSHEQYF.

This rearrangement joins TRBV5-4 to TRBJ2-3; no definite D call. The CDR3 is made up of 14 amino acids. V gave up 6 bases and J gave up 2 bases, with 13 bases separating them. The germline V gene encodes CDR1 SGHNT and CDR2 YYREEE (reference sequence). The CDR3: CASTLMAFTDTQYF. The CDR3 bases are TGTGCCAGCACTCTGATGGCTTTCACAGATACGCAGTATTTT.

The chain is built from TRBV6-6 and TRBJ1-1; the D is unclear. CDR3 length: 13 residues. CDR1 MNHNY and CDR2 SVGAGI come from the germline V gene (reference sequence). The V end lost 8 bases, the J end lost 2 bases, and 12 bases lay between the germline ends. CDR3 sequence reads: CASSPGSNTEAFF. For the CDR3, the DNA is TGTGCCAGCTCCCCGGGATCAAACACTGAAGCTTTCTTT.

This rearrangement joins TRBV5-1 to TRBJ2-3, with 10 bases lining up with TRBD1. The CDR3 runs 14 residues. The trim removed 4 bases at V and 4 bases at J, leaving 3 bases unmatched. Per the germline V gene, CDR1 is SGHRS and CDR2 is YFSETQ. The CDR3 spells CASSRDRGADTQYF. The CDR3 nucleotides are TGCGCCAGCAGCCGGGACAGGGGAGCAGATACGCAGTATTTT.

The genes are TRBV14 and TRBJ2-3; D gene ambiguous. Deletions cut 4 bases from V and 4 bases from J, with 12 bases between. The germline gives CDR1 SGHDN, CDR2 FVKESK. CDR3 length equals 14 residues. For the CDR3, the DNA is TGTGCCAGCAGCCTTAATGTTGGGCCAGATACGCAGTATTTT. This encodes CASSLNVGPDTQYF.